This T cell receptor (beta chain) appears in the sequencing data of a study of monozygotic twins with inflammatory bowel disease. This CDR3 region has 16 residues. Germline V gene data show CDR1 as SEHNR and CDR2 as FQNEAQ (reference sequence). Study outcomes and limitations: Discordant twins showed the same repertoire similarity as concordant twins, possibly from limited power. Especially with disease activity, IBD patients shared fewer clonotypes with others than healthy twins did. Differing T cell subtypes remained indistinguishable.

The authors drew more than 2 ml of blood from each donor. Using the 5' RACE reads, TCRdb records one entry per CDR3 protein without DNA. The sample holds 150,000 or so distinct CDR3 sequences. Of note for this clonotype: Its antigen is as yet unknown.

The rearrangement uses TRBV7-9 and TRBJ2-2; checking the TCRdb D call of TRBD1 is not possible without DNA. This TCR was sampled from a human donor with ulcerative colitis or Crohn's disease, or a healthy co-twin of an affected twin (not recorded which). The source material was blood. CDR3 loop: CASSTTGGDYPGELFF.